The clone carrying this TCR beta chain has at least ten counts. This entry is derived from a study of regulatory T cells in long-lasting Graves disease. Assembly of TCR beta libraries relied on iRepertoire HTBI primers together with Arm-PCR of CDR3 regions. Using its own MiXCR run on the multiplex PCR reads, TCRdb lists one record per CDR3 protein. The sample records approximately 440,000 distinct CDR3 sequences, 23% being singletons. Per germline, CDR1 DFQATT and CDR2 SNEGSKA (reference sequence). The CDR3 is 15 residues long. Trimming stripped 2 bases from V and 8 bases from J, with 19 bases between. The time point here: persistent/refractory GD, antithyroid drugs over 5 years with positive TRAb. Scientists built the TCR library using RNA that was extracted from PBMCs.

The starting material was peripheral blood mononuclear cells (PBMCs), obtained when the disease was refractory, from a patient treated with antithyroid drugs. The receptor was isolated from a female donor with Graves disease. V and J are TRBV20-1 and TRBJ1-5; the D gene is possibly TRBD1 (6 bases). The CDR3 spells CSARSTGGPMEPQHF. The CDR3 DNA is TGCAGTGCTAGAAGCACGGGGGGCCCCATGGAGCCCCAGCATTTT.